The TCR beta chain under discussion was sequenced for a study of blood T cells in healthy people across ages. This clonotype was counted only a few times. Then a second PCR, running roughly 7 to 12 cycles, was carried out with a sample-barcoded 5' primer and a J-beta primer mix. TCRdb re-analysed the 5' RACE reads in MiXCR, keeping a single row per CDR3 protein. The sample yields some 1.5 million distinct CDR3 sequences, under 30% seen once. The sequencing input was blood. The origin of this receptor is a woman aged 25 to 39 in good health.

The DNA of the CDR3 is TGTGCCAGCAGTGAAGACAGAAACGAGCAGTACTTC. This translates into CASSEDRNEQYF. The genes are TRBV2 and TRBJ2-4; D is unclear. The assigned J gene may be wrong: the sequence end matches TRBJ2-7 better. Per the germline V gene, CDR1 is SNHLY and CDR2 is FYNNEI. The CDR3 totals 12 residues.